This T cell receptor beta chain appears in the sequencing data of a study of PD-L1 blockade in urothelial cancer. Clones were read by immunoSEQ multiplex PCR, and TCRdb kept only the in-frame ones, dropping some. This table has 53,000 or so clones, more than 75% appearing once. Time point reported: peripheral blood 6 weeks after treatment start. The clonotype originates from a man between 60 and 70 years old with urothelial cancer. This specimen consisted of PBMCs, obtained around atezolizumab (anti-PD-L1) treatment.

CDR3 residues: CASSRGQLYGYTF. The CDR3 DNA is TGTGCCAGCAGCCGAGGACAGCTCTATGGCTACACCTTC. The chain combines TRBV28 with TRBJ1-2; D might be TRBD1 (6 bases). V was clipped by 6 bases and J by 4 bases, with 12 bases between them. The CDR3 is made up of 13 amino acids. Germline V lookup: CDR1 MDHEN, CDR2 SYDVKM.